The rows below give T cell receptor beta chains drawn from one sample of a study of blood T cells in healthy people across ages. One entry per CDR3 protein results from TCRdb running MiXCR on the 5' RACE reads. The sample carries almost 300,000 distinct CDR3 sequences, roughly 29% recorded once. The sequenced sample was blood. These receptors came from a woman in her 70s in good health. CDR3s include the opening cysteine and the closing phenylalanine or tryptophan. A D gene is named only where the DNA matches it firmly. Size is omitted from some rows. Given values are once, few, many or a class for expanded clones.

d_call,v_call,j_call,clone_size,cdr3_aa,cdr3_nt
.,TRBV4-3,TRBJ1-5,.,CASSQGYDQPQHF,TGCGCCAGCAGCCAAGGGTATGATCAGCCCCAGCATTTT
.,TRBV20-1,TRBJ2-3,.,CSAMTSTDTQYF,TGCAGTGCTATGACTAGCACAGATACGCAGTATTTT
TRBD1,TRBV12-3/TRBV12-4,TRBJ2-7,few,CASSPTGGFRYEQYF,TGTGCCAGCAGCCCGACAGGGGGTTTTCGGTACGAGCAGTACTTC
.,TRBV28,TRBJ1-4,.,CATLALSSTGGKPFF,TGTGCCACCTTAGCACTCTCTTCGACCGGGGGGAAACCGTTTTTT
TRBD1,TRBV28,TRBJ1-4,.,CASTLTGTADGKLFF,TGTGCCAGCACCCTGACAGGGACGGCTGACGGAAAACTGTTTTTT
.,TRBV25-1,TRBJ2-2,few,CASSDQDSISGELFF,TGTGCCAGCAGTGATCAGGACTCCATCTCCGGGGAGCTGTTTTTT
.,TRBV2,TRBJ2-7,.,CASGRGRQYF,TGTGCCAGCGGGAGAGGTCGGCAGTACTTC
TRBD1,TRBV27,TRBJ2-7,.,CASSFPQTGSSYEQYF,TGTGCCAGCAGCTTTCCACAGACAGGGAGCTCCTACGAGCAGTACTTC
.,TRBV6-6,TRBJ2-5,few,CASSSPGGAETQYF,TGTGCCAGCAGTTCACCCGGGGGTGCGGAGACCCAGTACTTC
.,TRBV7-3,TRBJ2-7,.,CASSSHREGEQYF,TGTGCCAGCAGCTCACACAGGGAAGGCGAGCAGTACTTC
TRBD1,TRBV5-1,TRBJ2-7,many,CASSFTGGMPNEQYF,TGCGCCAGCAGCTTCACAGGGGGGATGCCAAACGAGCAGTACTTC
TRBD2,TRBV6-4,TRBJ2-2,.,CASSVSSGSRELFF,TGTGCCAGCAGTGTTTCTAGCGGGAGTCGGGAGCTGTTTTTT
TRBD2,TRBV10-3,TRBJ2-7,many,CAISGGTSGTGEQYF,TGTGCCATCAGTGGGGGGACTAGCGGGACCGGCGAGCAGTACTTC
TRBD2,TRBV11-2,TRBJ2-7,.,CASSTAGTSGYEQYF,TGTGCCAGCAGCACCGCCGGGACTAGCGGCTACGAGCAGTACTTC
.,TRBV6-5,TRBJ1-2,.,CASSYSNQGRGYTF,TGTGCCAGCAGTTACTCGAACCAGGGACGTGGATACACCTTC
.,TRBV11-2,TRBJ2-3,.,CASTFRDTTDTQYF,TGTGCCAGCACTTTCCGGGACACCACAGATACGCAGTATTTT
.,TRBV20-1,TRBJ2-5,.,CSARGQEGETQYF,TGCAGTGCTAGAGGTCAGGAGGGAGAGACCCAGTACTTC
.,TRBV11-2,TRBJ2-3,.,CASSPHTEDTQYF,TGTGCCAGCAGCCCCCACACGGAGGATACGCAGTATTTT
TRBD2,TRBV6-6,TRBJ2-7,.,CASSSIREGEQYF,TGTGCCAGCAGTTCTATCAGGGAGGGCGAGCAGTACTTC
.,TRBV5-5,TRBJ2-3,.,CTSSGYTDTQYF,TGTACCAGCAGCGGCTACACAGATACGCAGTATTTT
.,TRBV20-1,TRBJ2-5,few,CSASSREGTQYF,TGCAGTGCTAGTAGTCGGGAAGGGACCCAGTACTTC
TRBD2,TRBV4-2,TRBJ2-7,few,CASSLSNSGSSYEQYF,TGTGCCAGCAGCCTCAGTAATAGCGGGAGTTCGTACGAGCAGTACTTC
.,TRBV7-2,TRBJ1-5,.,CASSRTGSYSNQPQHF,TGTGCCAGCAGCAGAACAGGGTCCTATAGCAATCAGCCCCAGCATTTT
TRBD2,TRBV11-2,TRBJ2-1,.,CASSRGPGGYEQFF,TGTGCCAGCAGCAGGGGCCCGGGGGGGTATGAGCAGTTCTTC
.,TRBV28,TRBJ2-5,.,CASGVGRAWAQYF,TGTGCCAGTGGGGTTGGACGCGCATGGGCCCAGTACTTC
.,TRBV6-1,TRBJ1-4,.,CASRRLGGPTNEKLFF,TGTGCCAGCAGGCGTTTGGGGGGACCAACTAATGAAAAACTGTTTTTT
TRBD2,TRBV6-2/TRBV6-3,TRBJ2-1,.,CASSYPRLREVDEQFF,TGTGCCAGCAGTTACCCCCGTCTTCGGGAGGTCGATGAGCAGTTCTTC
TRBD1,TRBV20-1,TRBJ1-2,.,CSAPSRTGSNGYTF,TGCAGTGCCCCTAGTAGGACAGGTTCTAATGGCTACACCTTC
.,TRBV29-1,TRBJ1-2,.,CSVEDHRALRGYTF,TGCAGCGTTGAAGACCACAGGGCATTGAGGGGCTACACCTTC
.,TRBV12-3/TRBV12-4,TRBJ2-5,.,CASSVGVRETQYF,TGTGCCAGCAGTGTCGGGGTCCGAGAGACCCAGTACTTC
.,TRBV7-8,TRBJ2-2,.,CASSLARTTGELFF,TGTGCCAGCAGCTTAGCGAGGACCACCGGGGAGCTGTTTTTT
TRBD1,TRBV20-1,TRBJ1-2,.,CSARTGTYGYTF,TGCAGTGCGCGGACAGGGACCTATGGCTACACCTTC